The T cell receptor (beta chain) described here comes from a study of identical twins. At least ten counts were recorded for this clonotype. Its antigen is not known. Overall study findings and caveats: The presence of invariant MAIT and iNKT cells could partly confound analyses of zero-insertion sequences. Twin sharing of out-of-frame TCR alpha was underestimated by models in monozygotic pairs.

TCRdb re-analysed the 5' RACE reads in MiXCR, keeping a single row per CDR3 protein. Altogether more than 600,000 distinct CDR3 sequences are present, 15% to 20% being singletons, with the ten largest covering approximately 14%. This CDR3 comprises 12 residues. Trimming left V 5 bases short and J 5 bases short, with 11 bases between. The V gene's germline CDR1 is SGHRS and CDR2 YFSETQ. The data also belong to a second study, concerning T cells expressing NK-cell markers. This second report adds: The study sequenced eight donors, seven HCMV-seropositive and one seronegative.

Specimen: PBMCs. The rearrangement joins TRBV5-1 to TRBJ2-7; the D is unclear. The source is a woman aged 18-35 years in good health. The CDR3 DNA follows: TGCGCCAGCAGTGTACCAGGCGACGAGCAGTACTTC. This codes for CASSVPGDEQYF.